This T cell receptor beta chain emerged from a study of CD8 T cells in ankylosing spondylitis. Findings and limits, study-wide: Ankylosing spondylitis blood appeared to carry a characteristic TCR beta motif of roughly eight highly homologous variants. Several of the motif variants were reported before in synovial fluid and blood from reactive arthritis.

This clonotype came up many times. The target antigen is unknown. The CDR3 totals 16 residues. Germline V gene data show CDR1 as ENHRY and CDR2 as SYGVKD. The V end lost 0 bases, the J end lost 2 bases, and 13 bases lay between the germline ends. Libraries of TCR beta came from quantitative 5'-RACE with molecular barcodes. TCRdb re-called the 5' RACE reads with MiXCR, one entry per CDR3 protein. Of about 190,000 distinct CDR3 sequences listed, over 10% are singletons. This sequence joins TRBV10-3 and TRBJ2-5; D tentatively fits TRBD1 or TRBD2 (5 bases each). Material for sequencing was blood, either unsorted or a sorted T cell fraction (not recorded which). This TCR was sampled from a female donor with ankylosing spondylitis or in good health (not recorded which). CDR3 DNA: TGTGCCATCAGTGAGTCGATAGCGAGGGGACAAGAGACCCAGTACTTC. Its translation: CAISESIARGQETQYF.